The 14 T cell receptor beta chains in this list originate from one sample, sequenced in a study of cytomegalovirus exposure and HLA in healthy donors. PCR amplification relied on 60 Vbeta primers (plus 13 Jbeta primers). Assay used: immunoSEQ multiplex PCR; TCRdb lists only in-frame clones, some missing. The sample has approximately 160,000 clones; 65% to 70% are singletons. Input material: PBMCs. These TCRs come from a woman aged 18-29 years in good health and CMV-seropositive.

This clone was picked up one time. The V call is TRBV9, the J call TRBJ1-4; D perhaps matches TRBD1 (5 bases). The germline V gene encodes CDR1 SGDLS and CDR2 YYNGEE. The CDR3 consists of 14 residues. V was pared by 4 bases and J by 8 bases, with 15 bases between. CDR3 nucleotides: TGTGCCAGCAGCCCAGGAGACAGAACCGAAAAACTGTTTTTT. It yields the protein CASSPGDRTEKLFF.

The V call is TRBV29-1, the J call TRBJ2-3; perhaps TRBD2 as D (5 bases). The CDR3 sequence is 17 residues long. Germline CDR1 reads SQVTM; CDR2 reads ANQGSEA. V lost 0 bases and J 2 bases, leaving 18 bases between the germline ends. Here the CDR3 reads CSVEDRVLAELTDTQYF. The CDR3 DNA reads TGCAGCGTTGAAGATCGGGTCCTAGCAGAGCTCACAGATACGCAGTATTTT.

V is TRBV6-5 and J is TRBJ1-1, with TRBD1 as a possible D gene (6 bases). The CDR3 extends over 14 amino acids. The germline gives CDR1 MNHEY, CDR2 SVGAGI. The ends were cut back, 5 bases at V and 3 bases at J, with 13 bases in the middle. The CDR3 protein is CASSKQGGYTEAFF. CDR3 in DNA: TGTGCCAGCAGTAAACAGGGTGGTTACACTGAAGCTTTCTTT.

This chain uses TRBV5-1 with TRBJ2-5; maybe TRBD1 (5 bases). Between the trimmed V and J ends, which lost 0 bases and 5 bases, there was a span of 11 bases. This CDR3 comprises 14 residues. CDR1 is SGHRS and CDR2 is YFSETQ in the germline V gene. The CDR3 DNA follows: TGCGCCAGCAGCTTGGGACAGATCGGGGAGACCCAGTACTTC. It is translated as CASSLGQIGETQYF.

This clone has more than one count but fewer than ten. This chain joins TRBV27 and TRBJ1-2, with D maybe TRBD1 (6 bases). The CDR3 is made up of 15 amino acids. CDR1 is MNHEY, CDR2 SMNVEV, per germline (reference sequence). Trimming took 5 bases from V and 2 from J, leaving 15 bases between them. The CDR3 nucleotides read TGTGCCAGCAGTCCGCGGACAGTTCTAAACTATGGCTACACCTTC. Translated: CASSPRTVLNYGYTF.

The CDR3 here is CASSFVGQNYGYTF. DNA of the CDR3: TGTGCCAGCAGTTTCGTCGGACAGAACTATGGCTACACCTTC. The chain has TRBV27 and TRBJ1-2; D may be TRBD1 (6 bases). Looked up from germline, CDR1 is MNHEY and CDR2 is SMNVEV (reference sequence). With 3 bases removed from V and 2 bases from J, the gap between germline ends came to 10 bases. This CDR3 comprises 14 residues.

The chain has TRBV5-6 and TRBJ2-1, with TRBD1 identical over 7 bases. With V trimmed by 6 bases and J by 3 bases, 9 bases remained unmatched. The CDR3 contains 15 residues. Germline V CDR1 and CDR2: SGHDT, YYEEEE. The CDR3 loop is CASIPRGQDYNEQFF. For the CDR3, the DNA is TGTGCCAGCATCCCGAGGGGGCAGGACTACAATGAGCAGTTCTTC.

The CDR3 region has the DNA TGCGCCAGCAGCCAAGGCCGCCGGGACAGAATCCAAGAGACCCAGTACTTC. Its translation: CASSQGRRDRIQETQYF. This rearrangement joins TRBV4-1 to TRBJ2-5; the match to TRBD1 covers 7 bases. CDR1 is MGHRA and CDR2 is YSYEKL in the germline V gene. There are 17 residues in the CDR3. V was pared by 1 base and J by 1 base, with 9 bases of the junction left unmatched.

The chain links TRBV6-1 to TRBJ1-2; 8 bases are a match to TRBD1. This CDR3 spans 19 amino acids. Germline CDR1 is MNHNS and CDR2 is SASEGT. J was trimmed by 1 base and V by 4 bases; bases with no gene match: 17. CDR3 protein: CASSGRGGQARANNYGYTF. The CDR3 DNA is TGTGCCAGCAGTGGGAGGGGGGGACAGGCGCGTGCGAATAACTATGGCTACACCTTC.

This chain links TRBV30 with TRBJ1-2; TRBD1 matches 10 bases. The CDR3 length is 13 residues. CDR1 is GTSNPN, CDR2 SVGIG, per germline (reference sequence). Germline trimming cut 1 base from V and 7 bases from J; bases unmatched to any gene: 3. The CDR3 reads CAWSDGQGGGYTF. CDR3 nucleotides: TGTGCCTGGAGTGATGGACAGGGGGGTGGCTACACCTTC.

This chain uses TRBV7-9 with TRBJ2-1; maybe TRBD2 (5 bases). The ends were cut back, 1 base at V and 1 base at J, with 17 bases in the middle. Germline assignment: CDR1 SEHNR and CDR2 FQNEAQ (reference sequence). The CDR3 runs to 18 residues. The CDR3 DNA is TGTGCCAGCAGCTTAGTTCGTACTAGGGATTCTTCCTACAATGAGCAGTTCTTC. Translated, it gives CASSLVRTRDSSYNEQFF.

The chain joins TRBV6-1 to TRBJ2-7, with 8 nucleotides matching TRBD1. The germline V gene encodes CDR1 MNHNS and CDR2 SASEGT. With 5 bases clipped from V and 4 bases from J, the junction kept 10 bases outside the gene matches. This CDR3 region has 15 residues. CDR3 DNA: TGTGCCAGCAGTCTACGACAGGGGATTATGTACGAGCAGTACTTC. Protein sequence: CASSLRQGIMYEQYF.

A few counts support this clone. The V and J genes are TRBV7-3 and TRBJ2-3; TRBD1 might be the D (5 bases). Germline values: CDR1 SGHTA, CDR2 FQGTGA. V lost 5 bases to trimming and J lost 0 bases, with 9 bases between them. The length of the CDR3 is 14 residues. CDR3 coding DNA: TGTGCCAGCAGCGACAGAGGAAGCACAGATACGCAGTATTTT. Residues: CASSDRGSTDTQYF.

This sequence joins TRBV14 and TRBJ2-5, with TRBD1 identical over 9 bases. Matching the DNA end better, TRBJ2-7 makes the J call doubtful. Per germline, CDR1 SGHDN and CDR2 FVKESK. The CDR3 is made up of 18 amino acids. In DNA form, the CDR3 reads TGTGCCAGCAGCCAAGACCCTGGGTGGGACAGGGAGATCCACGAGCAGTACTTC. Its protein is CASSQDPGWDREIHEQYF.